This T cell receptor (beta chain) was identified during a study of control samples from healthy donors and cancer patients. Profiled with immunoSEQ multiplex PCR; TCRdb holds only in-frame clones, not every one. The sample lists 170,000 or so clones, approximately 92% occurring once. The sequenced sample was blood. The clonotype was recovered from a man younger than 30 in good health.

CDR3 protein: CAAGPMNTEAFF. For the CDR3, the DNA is TGCGCTGCGGGGCCTATGAACACTGAAGCTTTCTTT. J is TRBJ1-1 and V is TRBV29-1; TRBD1 is a possible D gene (5 bases). Germline CDR1 SQVTM, CDR2 ANQGSEA. This CDR3 contains 12 residues.